The 10 T cell receptor beta chains in this list originate from one sample, sequenced in a study of blood T cell repertoires in COVID-19. The protocol was immunoSEQ multiplex PCR, while the TCRdb copy is restricted to in-frame clones and leaves out a portion. The repertoire holds 150,000 or so clones, with around 80% as singletons. Source material: peripheral blood. All receptors come from a human donor with acute or convalescent COVID-19. The donor label of this sample is uncertain.

The CDR3 loop is CASSGSYGYTF. CDR3 in DNA: TGTGCCAGCAGTGGCAGCTATGGCTACACCTTC. This chain connects TRBV28 to TRBJ1-2; D gene unclear. CDR1 is MDHEN, CDR2 SYDVKM, per germline. The CDR3 is 11 residues long. Trimming cost V 5 bases and J 4 bases, with 5 bases left between them.

This clone was seen just once. The chain has TRBV19 and TRBJ1-1, with a tentative D call TRBD1 (5 bases). CDR1 is LNHDA and CDR2 is SQIVND in the germline V gene (reference sequence). The CDR3 runs to 14 residues. Trimming stripped 3 bases from V and 4 bases from J, with 12 bases between. The CDR3 loop reads CASSIPGRVTEAFF. CDR3 sequence (DNA): TGTGCCAGTAGTATCCCAGGGAGGGTCACTGAAGCTTTCTTT.

CDR3 sequence (DNA): TGCGCCAGCAGCTTGACAGGGGAATTAAGTCAGCCCCAGCATTTT. Translation gives CASSLTGELSQPQHF. The chain employs TRBV5-1 and TRBJ1-5, with 7 bases fitting TRBD1. Germline lookup yields CDR1 SGHRS and CDR2 YFSETQ. The CDR3 is 15 residues long. Trimming removed 1 base from V and 6 bases from J; junction bases left unmatched: 7.

This chain connects TRBV3-1 (or the pseudogene TRBV3-2) to TRBJ2-7; TRBD1 agrees at 12 bases. Germline values: CDR1 LGHDT, CDR2 YNNKEL (reference sequence). With V trimmed by 2 bases and J by 5 bases, 4 bases remained unmatched. This CDR3 region has 15 residues. The CDR3 DNA reads as TGTGCCAGCAGCCAAACCGGGACAGGGGGCAACGAGCAGTACTTC. Protein product: CASSQTGTGGNEQYF.

This rearrangement joins TRBV12-3 or TRBV12-4 to TRBJ1-2, with a possible D match to TRBD1 (5 bases). V lost 7 bases, J lost 7 bases, and 16 bases lay in between. The CDR3 totals 13 residues. The CDR3 spells CASTNTQGGGYTF. The DNA of the CDR3 is TGTGCCAGCACCAACACGCAGGGAGGTGGCTACACCTTC.

The rearrangement links TRBV4-3 to TRBJ1-3, with TRBD1 matching 7 bases. The CDR3 runs 16 residues. Trimming removed 3 bases from V and 4 bases from J; junction bases left unmatched: 9. Germline V gene sequence: CDR1 LGHNA, CDR2 YSLEER. CDR3 region: CASSHAIGTEGNTIYF. The CDR3 coding sequence is TGCGCCAGCAGCCACGCTATAGGGACAGAAGGAAACACCATATATTTT.

V usage is TRBV4-3 and J usage is TRBJ2-3; 9 bases map to TRBD1. With V trimmed by 1 base and J by 4 bases, 6 bases remained unmatched. Germline V gene sequence: CDR1 LGHNA, CDR2 YSLEER. This CDR3 is built from 16 residues. CDR3 loop: CASSQAPGQGADTQYF. The CDR3 region has the DNA TGCGCCAGCAGCCAAGCGCCGGGACAGGGTGCAGATACGCAGTATTTT.

This chain links TRBV7-3 with TRBJ2-2; 7 nucleotides align to TRBD1. The junction had 4 bases not matched to a gene; V was cut back by 4 bases and J by 2 bases. The CDR3 has 15 amino acids. Germline V lookup: CDR1 SGHTA, CDR2 FQGTGA. As DNA, the CDR3 is TGTGCCAGCAGCTCCCGGGACAGTAACACCGGGGAGCTGTTTTTT. This encodes CASSSRDSNTGELFF.

The genes are TRBV5-1 and TRBJ1-4; D not resolved. Between the trimmed V and J ends, which lost 3 bases and 3 bases, there was a span of 9 bases. This CDR3 has 14 amino acids. Germline-derived CDR1 and CDR2 are SGHRS and YFSETQ. The CDR3 region is CASSYDPANEKLFF. DNA for the CDR3: TGCGCCAGCAGCTATGATCCAGCTAATGAAAAACTGTTTTTT.

The rearrangement joins TRBV29-1 to TRBJ1-1, with 10 nucleotides matching TRBD1. The CDR3 runs 13 residues. The ends lost 7 bases at V and 4 bases at J; junction bases unmatched: 6. In germline, CDR1 is SQVTM, CDR2 ANQGSEA. CDR3 nucleotide sequence: TGCAGCGCCGGGGACAGGGGTAGCACTGAAGCTTTCTTT. Translation gives CSAGDRGSTEAFF.